Shown below are 15 T cell receptor beta chains from a single sample sequenced in a study of control samples from healthy donors and cancer patients (dated by TCRdb to 2018 to 2020). The method behind the library was the immunoSEQ multiplex PCR assay. Drawn from immuneACCESS, this table holds only the in-frame rearrangements with V and J called that TCRdb kept. Clones are partly lost; checked studies trace under half to an unresolved V gene and leave the rest unexplained. The sample has 100,000 to 150,000 clones on record, approximately 95% of them singletons. Approximately 4% of the sample goes to the ten largest clones. The sample comprised blood. The receptors derive from a man aged 30-40 years in good health.

The chain is built from TRBV10-3 and TRBJ1-1; maybe TRBD1 (5 bases). CDR1 and CDR2 from the germline V gene are ENHRY and SYGVKD. Trimming removed 3 bases at V and 7 bases at J, with 6 bases between. The CDR3 contains 11 residues. Here the CDR3 reads CAISETGEAFF. CDR3 DNA: TGTGCCATCAGTGAAACAGGTGAAGCTTTCTTT.

CDR3 DNA: TGTGCCAGCAGTGAGACAGGGGGCGCGTATGAAAAACTGTTTTTT. Its translation is CASSETGGAYEKLFF. The chain is built from TRBV27 and TRBJ1-4; 10 bases are a match to TRBD1. The CDR3 runs 15 residues. Germline CDR1 and CDR2: MNHEY and SMNVEV (reference sequence). With 5 bases clipped from V and 6 bases from J, the junction kept 6 bases outside the gene matches.

The J gene is TRBJ2-7, the V gene TRBV5-1, with 8 bases fitting TRBD1. The CDR3 contains 14 residues. Per the germline V gene, CDR1 is SGHRS and CDR2 is YFSETQ. V was clipped by 4 bases and J by 1 base; unmatched bases: 4. Here the CDR3 DNA reads TGCGCCAGCAGCGAACGACAGGGGTCCTACGAGCAGTACTTC. Amino acids: CASSERQGSYEQYF.

The J gene is TRBJ2-1, the V gene TRBV19; D is perhaps TRBD2 (6 bases). The length of the CDR3 is 16 residues. Germline lookup yields CDR1 LNHDA and CDR2 SQIVND (reference sequence). Trimming removed 5 bases from V and 3 bases from J, with 17 bases in between. CDR3 DNA sequence: TGTGCCAGTAGTCCTATAAGAGAGGGACTCTACAATGAGCAGTTCTTC. It is translated as CASSPIREGLYNEQFF.

The V call is TRBV10-3, the J call TRBJ2-7; 8 bases are shared with TRBD1. V was clipped by 2 bases and J by 5 bases; unmatched bases: 5. The CDR3 extends over 14 amino acids. Germline V gene lookup returns CDR1 ENHRY and CDR2 SYGVKD. The CDR3 sequence: CAISEPDRVDEQYF. The CDR3, as DNA: TGTGCCATCAGTGAGCCGGACAGGGTCGACGAGCAGTACTTC.

A single count supports this clone. The J gene is TRBJ1-1, the V gene TRBV27; tentatively, D is TRBD1 (6 bases). The germline V gene has CDR1 MNHEY and CDR2 SMNVEV (reference sequence). The CDR3 has 14 amino acids. Trimming pared 3 bases from V and 6 bases from J, leaving 14 bases between. CDR3 sequence (DNA): TGTGCCAGCAGTTTCCGCTTGGGACAATCTGAAGCTTTCTTT. Its translation: CASSFRLGQSEAFF.

V is TRBV18 and J is TRBJ2-5; D unresolved. The length of the CDR3 is 14 residues. V gave up 3 bases and J gave up 4 bases, with 12 bases separating them. Germline V gene lookup returns CDR1 KGHSH and CDR2 LQKENI. CDR3 bases: TGTGCCAGCTCACCCGATCCGCCGCGAGAGACCCAGTACTTC. Protein product: CASSPDPPRETQYF.

About this clone itself: A junction end diverges from the germline sequence, so it may reflect a read error. The gene calls are TRBV9 and TRBJ1-2, with 9 nucleotides matching TRBD1. This CDR3 comprises 12 residues. CDR1 is SGDLS and CDR2 is YYNGEE in the germline V gene. This chain's CDR3 is CASSASRDRDSF. Here the CDR3 DNA reads TGTGCCAGCAGCGCGTCCCGGGACAGGGACTCCTTC.

The chain employs TRBV7-3 and TRBJ2-2; the D gene could be TRBD1 or TRBD2 (5 bases each). Germline CDR1 reads SGHTA; CDR2 reads FQGTGA. This CDR3 has 16 residues. Deletions cut 4 bases from V and 4 bases from J, with 16 bases between. CDR3: CASSSPGRSVTGELFF. The CDR3 DNA reads as TGTGCCAGCAGCTCCCCGGGACGCAGTGTCACCGGGGAGCTGTTTTTT. The variable domain in full, completed from reference TRBV7-3 and TRBJ2-2, reads GAGVSQTPSNKVTEKGKYVELRCDPISGHTALYWYRQSLGQGPEFLIYFQGTGAADDSGLPNDRFFAVRPEGSVSTLKIQRTERGDSAVYLCASSSPGRSVTGELFFGEGSRLTVL.

This clone was counted once. The chain couples TRBV18 to TRBJ1-5; perhaps TRBD1 as D (5 bases). Trimming took off 3 bases at V and 2 bases at J, with 14 bases between the two ends. CDR1 is KGHSH, CDR2 LQKENI, per germline. This CDR3 contains 16 residues. CDR3 in DNA: TGTGCCAGCTCACCCCGACAGCCAAACGGCAATCAGCCCCAGCATTTT. Its translation: CASSPRQPNGNQPQHF.

The V gene is TRBV5-5, the J gene TRBJ2-1, with a possible D match to TRBD2 (6 bases). Germline V gene sequence: CDR1 SGHKS, CDR2 YYEKEE (reference sequence). This CDR3 spans 14 amino acids. V lost 1 base and J 8 bases, leaving 13 bases between the germline ends. For the CDR3, the DNA is TGTGCCAGCAGCTTGAGGCCTAGCGTTGATGAGCAGTTCTTC. Encoded protein: CASSLRPSVDEQFF.

The chain uses TRBV29-1 and TRBJ2-5; D gene uncertain. V was shortened by 7 bases and J by 5 bases, with 11 bases between the two germline ends. Germline V gene sequence: CDR1 SQVTM, CDR2 ANQGSEA. This CDR3 comprises 11 residues. CDR3 in amino acids: CSAGPAETQYF. The CDR3 DNA reads TGCAGCGCTGGGCCCGCTGAGACCCAGTACTTC.

CDR3 loop: CASSLDRTVYNEQFF. The CDR3, as DNA: TGTGCCAGCAGCTTAGATCGAACAGTCTACAATGAGCAGTTCTTC. The gene calls are TRBV11-2 and TRBJ2-1, with D unclear. Trimming left V 0 bases short and J 3 bases short, with 9 bases between. The CDR3 loop spans 15 amino acids. Germline V gene sequence: CDR1 SGHAT, CDR2 FQNNGV.

This clone was picked up one time. CDR3 in DNA: TGTGCCAGCAGCTTGGCCAACCCGATGAACACTGAAGCTTTCTTT. Translated, it gives CASSLANPMNTEAFF. The chain recombines TRBV5-4 with TRBJ1-1; D is uncertain. Germline CDR1 reads SGHNT; CDR2 reads YYREEE (reference sequence). The V and J ends lost 0 bases and 0 bases respectively, with 9 bases between them. This CDR3 has 15 amino acids.

V gene TRBV2 combines with J gene TRBJ1-1; D might be TRBD1 (6 bases). V was shortened by 6 bases and J by 5 bases, with 7 bases between the two germline ends. Germline V CDR1 and CDR2: SNHLY, FYNNEI. CDR3 length: 11 amino acids. In DNA form, the CDR3 reads TGTGCCAGCAGAGGGGGGACTGAAGCTTTCTTT. Translating it yields CASRGGTEAFF.